Following are 14 T cell receptor beta chains from one sample sequenced in a study of OX40 agonist ivuxolimab in advanced cancers. TCRdb keeps only in-frame clones here, not all; method: immunoSEQ multiplex PCR. The table includes about 26,000 clones, roughly 70% detected once. The sequences come from CD4+ or CD8+ T cells sorted from blood, collected in a trial of the OX40 agonist ivuxolimab. The receptor set was obtained from an adult with an advanced solid tumor such as melanoma, head and neck, liver or kidney cancer.

The chain uses TRBV7-9 and TRBJ2-7; 10 bases agree with TRBD1. CDR3 length: 17 amino acids. CDR1 SEHNR and CDR2 FQNEAQ come from the germline V gene (reference sequence). The junction had 9 bases not matched to a gene; V was cut back by 1 base and J by 3 bases. CDR3 DNA sequence: TGTGCCAGCAGCTTAGGACCCTGGGGGACAGGGGACTACGAGCAGTACTTC. Amino acids: CASSLGPWGTGDYEQYF.

The rearrangement joins TRBV7-6 to TRBJ2-7; D may be TRBD1 (5 bases). Trimming cost V 1 base and J 6 bases, with 13 bases left between them. The CDR3 is 14 residues long. Per the germline V gene, CDR1 is SGHVS and CDR2 is FNYEAQ. The CDR3 coding sequence is TGTGCCAGCAGCTTAGACCAGGGTTGGGGCGAGCAGTACTTC. It translates to CASSLDQGWGEQYF.

The V and J genes are TRBV27 and TRBJ1-1; D is perhaps TRBD1 (6 bases). Germline values: CDR1 MNHEY, CDR2 SMNVEV (reference sequence). V was cut by 6 bases and J by 1 base, with 12 bases left in between. The CDR3 totals 14 residues. Here the CDR3 reads CASRTDRPNTEAFF. The DNA for the CDR3 is TGTGCCAGCAGGACGGACAGACCGAACACTGAAGCTTTCTTT.

The V gene is TRBV18, the J gene TRBJ1-1; D is perhaps TRBD1 (6 bases). CDR3 size: 16 residues. Germline CDR1 KGHSH, CDR2 LQKENI. The V and J ends lost 3 bases and 1 base respectively, with 15 bases between them. CDR3 sequence (DNA): TGTGCCAGCTCACCGTCCCGCGGGGGGCCGAACACTGAAGCTTTCTTT. It specifies CASSPSRGGPNTEAFF.

The V and J genes are TRBV7-3 and TRBJ2-3; a weak D match, TRBD1 (6 bases). With 4 bases removed from V and 1 base from J, the gap between germline ends came to 9 bases. The CDR3 totals 14 residues. From germline, CDR1 is SGHTA and CDR2 FQGTGA. CDR3 sequence (DNA): TGTGCCAGCAGCTCCGGGACACGCACAGATACGCAGTATTTT. Residues: CASSSGTRTDTQYF.

The V call is TRBV6-6, the J call TRBJ1-4, with D perhaps TRBD1 (6 bases). The CDR3 covers 15 residues. Germline V gives CDR1 MNHNY, CDR2 SVGAGI (reference sequence). Trimming left V 5 bases short and J 5 bases short, with 15 bases between. CDR3 protein: CASSQGGQSNEKLFF. The CDR3 DNA follows: TGTGCCAGCAGTCAAGGTGGACAGTCAAATGAAAAACTGTTTTTT.

This clone showed up just once. The chain links TRBV7-9 to TRBJ1-1, with TRBD1 matching 8 bases. The CDR3 sequence is 13 residues long. Germline V gene sequence: CDR1 SEHNR, CDR2 FQNEAQ (reference sequence). The J segment lost 6 bases and the V segment lost 7 bases, leaving 7 bases of the junction unmatched. This CDR3 reads CASTDGQGSEAFF. DNA for the CDR3: TGTGCCAGCACTGATGGACAGGGATCTGAAGCTTTCTTT.

The chain couples TRBV6-5 to TRBJ1-1; tentatively, D is TRBD1 (5 bases). V gave up 6 bases and J gave up 1 base, with 12 bases separating them. Germline CDR1 is MNHEY and CDR2 is SVGAGI. The CDR3 loop spans 14 amino acids. CDR3 in DNA: TGTGCCAGCAGAGCCCGGACAAGGAACACTGAAGCTTTCTTT. It encodes CASRARTRNTEAFF.

This rearrangement joins TRBV19 to TRBJ2-7; 8 bases align to TRBD1. The CDR3 extends over 15 amino acids. The V segment lost 0 bases and the J segment 7 bases; nucleotides outside the gene matches: 8. Germline V gene sequence: CDR1 LNHDA, CDR2 SQIVND (reference sequence). The CDR3 nucleotides read TGTGCCAGTAGTATAGAGGCCAGGGGGCTATATGAGCAGTACTTC. Protein sequence: CASSIEARGLYEQYF.

This clone is judged medium-sized (0.01 to 0.1%). This chain uses TRBV18 with TRBJ1-3; TRBD1 aligns across 7 bases. J lost 0 bases, V lost 6 bases, and 8 bases had no gene match. The germline gives CDR1 KGHSH, CDR2 LQKENI. The CDR3 spans 16 residues. CDR3 DNA: TGTGCCAGCTCCTTACCGACAGGGAGCTCTGGAAACACCATATATTTT. Its translation is CASSLPTGSSGNTIYF. The full variable domain, in which reference TRBV18 and TRBJ1-3 provide the parts outside the CDR3, is NAGVMQNPRHLVRRRGQEARLRCSPMKGHSHVYWYRQLPEEGLKFMVYLQKENIIDESGMPKERFSAEFPKEGPSILRIQQVVRGDSAAYFCASSLPTGSSGNTIYFGEGSWLTVV.

This clone was counted a few times. The CDR3 DNA sequence: TGTGCCAGCAACAGAGGGTTGAGCACTGAAGCTTTCTTT. Encoded protein: CASNRGLSTEAFF. This sequence joins TRBV14 and TRBJ1-1; the D is unclear. Trimming shortened V by 7 bases and J by 4 bases, and 13 bases separated the two germline ends. CDR3 size: 13 residues. Germline V gene data show CDR1 as SGHDN and CDR2 as FVKESK.

The J gene is TRBJ2-3, the V gene TRBV15, with 8 positions matching TRBD1. The CDR3 covers 16 residues. V was pared by 0 bases and J by 4 bases, with 6 bases of the junction left unmatched. In germline, CDR1 is LNHNV, CDR2 YYDKDF (reference sequence). CDR3 residues: CATSRDGQGASDTQYF. The CDR3 DNA follows: TGTGCCACCAGCAGAGATGGGCAGGGGGCATCAGATACGCAGTATTTT. The variable domain in full, completed from reference TRBV15 and TRBJ2-3, reads DAMVIQNPRYQVTQFGKPVTLSCSQTLNHNVMYWYQQKSSQAPKLLFHYYDKDFNNEADTPDNFQSRRPNTSFCFLDIRSPGLGDTAMYLCATSRDGQGASDTQYFGPGTRLTVL.

The CDR3 protein is CASSRGLAGGEQYF. CDR3 DNA: TGTGCCAGCAGTCGCGGACTAGCGGGGGGCGAGCAGTACTTC. The chain employs TRBV6-5 and TRBJ2-7; 14 nucleotides agree with TRBD2. The V and J ends lost 5 bases and 6 bases, in that order; junction bases with no gene match: 3. The CDR3 is made up of 14 amino acids. Germline V gene sequence: CDR1 MNHEY, CDR2 SVGAGI.

This clone was seen a handful of times. J is TRBJ2-7 and V is TRBV4-2; D possibly corresponds to TRBD1 (6 bases). V dropped 0 bases and J dropped 3 bases, with 12 bases sitting between them. The CDR3 is 15 residues long. Germline V CDR1 and CDR2: LGHNA, YNFKEQ. CDR3 nucleotide sequence: TGTGCCAGCAGCCAAGATGCTAACAGGGACTACGAGCAGTACTTC. It is translated as CASSQDANRDYEQYF.